The 30 T cell receptor beta chains below all came from one sample that was sequenced in a study. TCRdb reprocessed the RT-PCR reads with MiXCR, giving one entry per CDR3 protein. The sample has about 700,000 distinct CDR3 sequences, 11% to 15% seen once. Sequenced input: memory CD4+ T cells from blood. These receptors were obtained from a female donor in good health, serving as a healthy control.

This clonotype has ten or more counts. This sequence joins TRBV12-3 or TRBV12-4 and TRBJ2-1; the D gene is possibly TRBD2 (7 bases). The V end was cut by 6 bases, the J end by 5 bases, with 17 bases between. The CDR3 extends over 15 amino acids. This CDR3 is CASSGEGGLNNEQFF. The CDR3 bases are TGTGCCAGCAGCGGGGAGGGGGGGCTGAACAATGAGCAGTTCTTC.

The chain links TRBV7-3 to TRBJ2-3; maybe TRBD1 (6 bases). The CDR3 has 14 amino acids. The V end was cut by 3 bases, the J end by 6 bases, with 13 bases between. Looked up from germline, CDR1 is SGHTA and CDR2 is FQGTGA. CDR3 sequence: CASSFRGRADTQYF. The CDR3 nucleotides read TGTGCCAGCAGCTTCAGGGGAAGGGCCGATACGCAGTATTTT.

This clonotype was observed at least ten times. The chain links TRBV6-5 to TRBJ2-6; TRBD1 matches at 7 bases. V lost 10 bases and J lost 2; bases outside the gene matches: 14. The germline CDR1 and CDR2 sequences are MNHEY and SVGAGI. The CDR3 has 17 residues. The CDR3 DNA follows: TGTGCCACCTTTGCGACAGGGAAAAGAACTGGGGCCAACGTCCTGACTTTC. Its protein is CATFATGKRTGANVLTF.

The chain employs TRBV7-2 and TRBJ1-2, with no clear D. CDR3 size: 14 residues. Trimming stripped 5 bases from V and 8 bases from J, with 18 bases between. Germline-derived CDR1 and CDR2 are SGHTA and FQGNSA. The CDR3 reads CASSLASLEKGYTF. The CDR3 nucleotides read TGTGCCAGCAGCCTGGCCTCCTTAGAGAAGGGCTACACCTTC. Variable domain in full (rest from reference TRBV7-2 and TRBJ1-2): GAGVSQSPSNKVTEKGKDVELRCDPISGHTALYWYRQSLGQGLEFLIYFQGNSAPDKSGLPSDRFSAERTGGSVSTLTIQRTQQEDSAVYLCASSLASLEKGYTFGSGTRLTVV.

J is TRBJ2-3 and V is TRBV4-2; TRBD2 agrees at 9 bases. The germline gives CDR1 LGHNA, CDR2 YNFKEQ. The CDR3 runs to 17 residues. Trimming cost V 0 bases and J 5 bases; bases outside gene matches: 9. The CDR3 nucleotides are TGTGCCAGCAGCCAAGATCCTAGCGGGATGCATAAAGATACGCAGTATTTT. It yields the protein CASSQDPSGMHKDTQYF.

The genes are TRBV9 and TRBJ1-2, with a tentative D call TRBD1 (5 bases). The V gene lost 4 bases and the J gene lost 4 bases, with 20 bases spanning the gap. CDR3 length: 16 residues. Looked up from germline, CDR1 is SGDLS and CDR2 is YYNGEE. In DNA, the CDR3 is TGTGCCAGCAGCCATCCTCAGGGAGTAATCGGCTATGGCTACACCTTC. This sequence encodes CASSHPQGVIGYGYTF.

V and J are TRBV9 and TRBJ1-2, with D uncertain. Between the trimmed V and J ends, which lost 3 bases and 1 base, there was a span of 13 bases. This CDR3 is 15 amino acids long. CDR1 and CDR2 (germline): SGDLS, YYNGEE. The CDR3, as DNA: TGTGCCAGCAGCGACGAGCTGGGCCTTAACTATGGCTACACCTTC. The encoded protein is CASSDELGLNYGYTF. Using reference TRBV9 and TRBJ1-2 for the parts outside the CDR3, the full variable domain is DSGVTQTPKHLITATGQRVTLRCSPRSGDLSVYWYQQSLDQGLQFLIQYYNGEERAKGNILERFSAQQFPDLHSELNLSSLELGDSALYFCASSDELGLNYGYTFGSGTRLTVV.

This sequence joins TRBV18 and TRBJ2-7; 9 positions agree with TRBD1. This CDR3 contains 16 residues. Trimming removed 2 bases from V and 4 bases from J; junction bases left unmatched: 9. Germline V gene data show CDR1 as KGHSH and CDR2 as LQKENI. CDR3 nucleotide sequence: TGTGCCAGCTCACCAAACCGGGGGACAGGGATATACGAGCAGTACTTC. Translated: CASSPNRGTGIYEQYF.

This clonotype was counted ten times or more. The CDR3 DNA follows: TGCGCCAGCAGCCAAGATCGGTTCACAAGCGAGCAGTACTTC. Translation: CASSQDRFTSEQYF. V gene TRBV4-1 combines with J gene TRBJ2-7; D is unresolved. V lost 0 bases to trimming and J lost 6 bases, with 12 bases between them. CDR1 and CDR2 (germline): MGHRA, YSYEKL. CDR3 length: 14 amino acids.

This clonotype was observed a handful of times. V gene TRBV6-2 or TRBV6-3 combines with J gene TRBJ2-5; TRBD1 matches 9 bases. The CDR3 loop spans 14 amino acids. Per germline, CDR1 MNHEY and CDR2 SVGEGT. Losses at the gene ends were 5 bases for V and 4 bases for J; bases not matched to a gene: 5. CDR3 in amino acids: CASSTNRGRETQYF. CDR3 DNA sequence: TGTGCCAGCAGTACAAACAGGGGGCGAGAGACCCAGTACTTC.

V is TRBV9 and J is TRBJ2-3, with 9 bases that match TRBD2. The germline V gene has CDR1 SGDLS and CDR2 YYNGEE. The junction had 4 bases not matched to a gene; V was cut back by 2 bases and J by 3 bases. The CDR3 runs to 15 residues. The CDR3 reads CASSVIAGETDTQYF. DNA of the CDR3: TGTGCCAGCAGCGTCATAGCGGGAGAAACAGATACGCAGTATTTT.

In its sample, this clonotype was seen many times. This chain links TRBV29-1 with TRBJ2-1; TRBD2 aligns across 8 bases. This CDR3 has 13 amino acids. CDR1 is SQVTM, CDR2 ANQGSEA, per germline. V trimming: 6 bases; J trimming: 5 bases; junction bases outside the gene matches: 6. The CDR3, as DNA: TGCAGCGTCCCGGGACTAGGTCACAATGAGCAGTTCTTC. It yields the protein CSVPGLGHNEQFF.

This clonotype came up a few times. The J gene is TRBJ2-5, the V gene TRBV7-9; D perhaps matches TRBD1 (5 bases). This CDR3 has 14 amino acids. Between the trimmed V and J ends, which lost 0 bases and 3 bases, there was a span of 8 bases. Germline V gene sequence: CDR1 SEHNR, CDR2 FQNEAQ (reference sequence). Here the CDR3 reads CASSLARGKETQYF. The CDR3 DNA reads as TGTGCCAGCAGCTTAGCAAGGGGAAAAGAGACCCAGTACTTC.

This clonotype was recorded a few times. The V call is TRBV11-3, the J call TRBJ2-1; a weak D match, TRBD2 (5 bases). CDR3 length equals 13 residues. V shed 5 bases and J shed 5 bases, with 10 bases lying between them. Per the germline V gene, CDR1 is SGHNT and CDR2 is YENEEA. The CDR3 DNA reads as TGTGCCAGCAGCCCCTCGAGGGACAATGAGCAGTTCTTC. This sequence encodes CASSPSRDNEQFF.

The genes are TRBV10-3 and TRBJ2-7; 9 nucleotides agree with TRBD1. Losses at the gene ends were 6 bases for V and 6 bases for J; bases not matched to a gene: 15. CDR1 is ENHRY, CDR2 SYGVKD, per germline. The length of the CDR3 is 16 residues. In DNA form, the CDR3 reads TGTGCCATCAGGGACACTTTACAGGGGGCTTCGGGCGAGCAGTACTTC. Its protein is CAIRDTLQGASGEQYF.

This clonotype has a count of ten or more. The gene calls are TRBV3-1 and TRBJ1-3; perhaps TRBD1 as D (5 bases). There are 15 residues in the CDR3. Per germline, CDR1 LGHDT and CDR2 YNNKEL (reference sequence). Deletions cut 1 base from V and 2 bases from J, with 9 bases between. CDR3 DNA: TGTGCCAGCAGCCAAGTGCAGGGTACTGGAAACACCATATATTTT. Protein product: CASSQVQGTGNTIYF. Full variable domain (outside the CDR3, taken from reference TRBV3-1 and TRBJ1-3): DTAVSQTPKYLVTQMGNDKSIKCEQNLGHDTMYWYKQDSKKFLKIMFSYNNKELIINETVPNRFSPKSPDKAHLNLHINSLELGDSAVYFCASSQVQGTGNTIYFGEGSWLTVV.

The chain recombines TRBV29-1 with TRBJ1-4, with 7 bases matching TRBD1. The ends lost 6 bases at V and 8 bases at J; junction bases unmatched: 9. The germline V gene has CDR1 SQVTM and CDR2 ANQGSEA. The CDR3 has 13 residues. The CDR3 coding sequence is TGCAGCGTCCAAACAGGGGCCAACGAAAAACTGTTTTTT. Protein: CSVQTGANEKLFF. The full variable domain, completed using reference TRBV29-1 and TRBJ1-4, is SAVISQKPSRDICQRGTSLTIQCQVDSQVTMMFWYRQQPGQSLTLIATANQGSEATYESGFVIDKFPISRPNLTFSTLTVSNMSPEDSSIYLCSVQTGANEKLFFGSGTQLSVL.

In this sample, this clonotype turned up a few times. V and J are TRBV7-9 and TRBJ2-7, with 9 bases identical to TRBD1. Germline V CDR1 and CDR2: SEHNR, FQNEAQ (reference sequence). The CDR3 runs to 13 residues. The V segment lost 5 bases and the J segment 5 bases; nucleotides outside the gene matches: 4. CDR3 residues: CASSRTGANEQYF. The CDR3 nucleotides are TGTGCCAGCAGCCGGACAGGGGCGAACGAGCAGTACTTC.

This clonotype was counted at least ten times. This sequence joins TRBV20-1 and TRBJ2-1; 9 nucleotides align to TRBD2. Germline CDR1 DFQATT, CDR2 SNEGSKA (reference sequence). V trimming: 5 bases; J trimming: 2 bases; junction bases outside the gene matches: 10. CDR3 length: 16 residues. This CDR3 reads CSADPITSGPYNEQFF. In DNA, the CDR3 is TGCAGTGCTGACCCTATTACTAGCGGGCCCTACAATGAGCAGTTCTTC.

The gene calls are TRBV29-1 and TRBJ1-5, with unresolved D. The CDR3 length is 13 residues. The germline V and J ends were trimmed by 6 bases and 4 bases, with 13 bases remaining between them. The germline V gene has CDR1 SQVTM and CDR2 ANQGSEA. The CDR3 sequence: CSVKNGPNQPQHF. CDR3 DNA: TGCAGCGTCAAGAACGGCCCTAATCAGCCCCAGCATTTT.

The genes are TRBV6-5 and TRBJ1-2; 7 positions agree with TRBD1. The V and J ends lost 4 bases and 5 bases, in that order; junction bases with no gene match: 13. The germline CDR1 and CDR2 sequences are MNHEY and SVGAGI. The CDR3 runs 16 residues. Here the CDR3 reads CASSLTGQTLGYGYTF. CDR3 nucleotides: TGTGCCAGCAGTTTAACGGGACAGACCCTTGGGTATGGCTACACCTTC.

This clonotype showed up many times. The chain has TRBV6-5 and TRBJ1-2; tentatively, D is TRBD1 (6 bases). Germline CDR1 and CDR2: MNHEY and SVGAGI. This CDR3 is built from 14 residues. Between the trimmed V and J ends, which lost 6 bases and 0 bases, there was a span of 11 bases. CDR3 sequence reads: CASRSGVTNYGYTF. The CDR3 nucleotides are TGTGCCAGCAGGTCAGGGGTTACTAACTATGGCTACACCTTC.

V is TRBV3-1 and J is TRBJ2-7, with D perhaps assigned TRBD1 or TRBD2 (5 bases each). Between the trimmed V and J ends, which lost 5 bases and 3 bases, there was a span of 11 bases. The CDR3 covers 13 residues. CDR1 is LGHDT, CDR2 YNNKEL, per germline (reference sequence). CDR3 sequence reads: CASSKRGLYEQYF. The CDR3 DNA follows: TGTGCCAGCAGCAAGAGGGGTCTCTACGAGCAGTACTTC.

This clonotype has only a few counts. V gene TRBV7-2 combines with J gene TRBJ2-1; D is unresolved. Trimming removed 1 base at V and 3 bases at J, with 13 bases between. Per the germline V gene, CDR1 is SGHTA and CDR2 is FQGNSA. The CDR3 is 16 amino acids. The DNA of the CDR3 is TGTGCCAGCAGCTTAGGGTTTATCGGAAACTACAATGAGCAGTTCTTC. As protein: CASSLGFIGNYNEQFF.

This clonotype was counted between two and nine times. The V call is TRBV6-2 or TRBV6-3, the J call TRBJ2-3; no clear D gene. The germline V gene has CDR1 MNHEY and CDR2 SVGEGT. V lost 3 bases, J lost 1 base, and 17 bases lay in between. The CDR3 loop spans 17 amino acids. CDR3: CASSYMLLAEGTDTQYF. For the CDR3, the DNA is TGTGCCAGCAGTTATATGCTCCTCGCCGAGGGCACAGATACGCAGTATTTT.

This clonotype has ten or more counts. The rearrangement joins TRBV29-1 to TRBJ2-3; TRBD2 matches at 7 bases. CDR1 SQVTM and CDR2 ANQGSEA come from the germline V gene. V lost 6 bases, J lost 0 bases, and 3 bases stayed unmatched. The CDR3 is made up of 13 amino acids. CDR3: CSVLAISTDTQYF. The DNA for the CDR3 is TGCAGCGTACTAGCGATTAGCACAGATACGCAGTATTTT.

The rearrangement uses TRBV7-9 and TRBJ2-1, with a weak D call TRBD2 (5 bases). This CDR3 comprises 12 residues. Germline V gene lookup returns CDR1 SEHNR and CDR2 FQNEAQ (reference sequence). The V end lost 5 bases, the J end lost 12 bases, and 14 bases lay between the germline ends. CDR3 protein: CASSPPMAGQFF. CDR3 DNA sequence: TGTGCCAGCAGCCCCCCGATGGCGGGGCAGTTCTTC.

This clonotype turned up a few times. The chain employs TRBV4-2 and TRBJ2-3; 8 bases fit TRBD2. The V segment lost 3 bases and the J segment 4 bases; nucleotides outside the gene matches: 18. CDR1 is LGHNA, CDR2 YNFKEQ, per germline. The CDR3 has 19 amino acids. Written as DNA, the CDR3 is TGTGCCAGCAGCCACCAGACGGTGAAGGCGGGAGCGGGAGCAGATACGCAGTATTTT. Translation gives CASSHQTVKAGAGADTQYF.

The genes are TRBV4-2 and TRBJ1-3; tentative D call: TRBD1 (5 bases). The V end was cut by 1 base, the J end by 0 bases, with 13 bases between. The germline CDR1 and CDR2 sequences are LGHNA and YNFKEQ. The CDR3 length is 17 residues. CDR3 in amino acids: CASSQALAGASGNTIYF. CDR3 DNA sequence: TGTGCCAGCAGCCAAGCACTAGCCGGGGCCTCTGGAAACACCATATATTTT.

In its sample, this clonotype was seen many times. CDR3 DNA: TGCAGTGCAAAGACATTACCAGGGTTTTCCTACGAGCAGTACTTC. Amino acids: CSAKTLPGFSYEQYF. J is TRBJ2-7 and V is TRBV20-1; D might be TRBD1 (5 bases). The CDR3 is 15 residues long. The V and J ends lost 6 bases and 1 base respectively, with 19 bases between them. Germline V CDR1 and CDR2: DFQATT, SNEGSKA (reference sequence).